Sequencing of this TCR beta chain was carried out in a study of T-cell memory formation after mild COVID-19. This clonotype was picked up a small number of times. Employing constant-segment primers, 5'RACE generated TCR alpha and TCR beta cDNA libraries bearing sample barcodes and UMIs. TCRdb recomputed calls from the 5' RACE reads with MiXCR, one row per CDR3 protein. The sample has around 340,000 distinct CDR3 sequences, roughly 13% seen once. Sequences were obtained from PBMCs or a T cell subset sorted from them (not recorded which). The source of this sequence is a man between 18 and 35 years old who had mild COVID-19 (a few samples of this study predate the infection). Cell type and time point are not known.

CDR3 nucleotides: TGCGCCAGCAGCTTTTTGGGGCTTAATGAGCAGTTCTTC. This encodes CASSFLGLNEQFF. J is TRBJ2-1 and V is TRBV5-1; weak D call: TRBD1 (5 bases). V was clipped by 2 bases and J by 7 bases, with 10 bases between them. From germline, CDR1 is SGHRS and CDR2 YFSETQ. The CDR3 is made up of 13 amino acids.